This T cell receptor (beta chain) was found in a study of blood T cell repertoires in COVID-19. CDR3 length: 14 amino acids. Germline CDR1 reads MNHEY; CDR2 reads SVGAGI. V lost 6 bases and J lost 0, with 11 bases in between. Original handling: Quantification of nucleated cells was approximated via reference gene primer amplification. Assay used: immunoSEQ multiplex PCR; TCRdb lists only in-frame clones, some missing. V, J and clone size are taken as reported in that table, and D and trimming were inferred from the DNA itself. The table shows 300,000 to 350,000 clones, with about 90% occurring only once. Those enrolled, adults aged roughly 18 to 89 years, came from roughly 22 US areas. For recovered donors of Cohort 3, there were two negative PCRs, clearance, or symptom resolution.

The chain recombines TRBV6-5 with TRBJ1-2, with a possible D match to TRBD1 (5 bases). The receptor was isolated from a woman in her thirties who had recovered from COVID-19. The sequenced sample was PBMCs or T cells enriched from blood (not recorded which). The CDR3 here is CASSAGPANYGYTF. CDR3 sequence (DNA): TGTGCCAGCAGCGCAGGGCCAGCTAACTATGGCTACACCTTC.